The 17 T cell receptor beta chains below all came from one sample that was sequenced in a study of blood T cell repertoires in COVID-19. Sequenced by immunoSEQ multiplex PCR; TCRdb stores in-frame clones only, minus some. The data hold approximately 200,000 clones, with about 81% observed a single time. The sample consisted of PBMCs or T cells enriched from blood (not recorded which). The receptors originated from a man aged 35 to 55 who had recovered from COVID-19.

The chain is built from TRBV7-7 and TRBJ1-1, with D possibly TRBD1 on 5 matching bases. V lost 5 bases and J 7 bases, leaving 14 bases between the germline ends. This CDR3 has 13 amino acids. Germline CDR1 SSHAT, CDR2 FNYEAQ (reference sequence). CDR3 sequence reads: CASSLNPGGEAFF. Here the CDR3 DNA reads TGTGCCAGCAGCCTCAACCCCGGGGGTGAAGCTTTCTTT.

The chain is built from TRBV7-7 and TRBJ2-5; 8 bases match TRBD2. The CDR3 is 14 amino acids. The ends lost 8 bases at V and 5 bases at J; junction bases unmatched: 10. Germline V lookup: CDR1 SSHAT, CDR2 FNYEAQ (reference sequence). The CDR3 protein is CASSPRSGGETQYF. The CDR3 nucleotides read TGTGCCAGCTCCCCGAGGAGCGGGGGCGAGACCCAGTACTTC.

The chain links TRBV19 to TRBJ1-5, with 7 positions matching TRBD1. CDR3 length: 15 residues. V was clipped by 5 bases and J by 4 bases; unmatched bases: 8. CDR1 and CDR2 from the germline V gene are LNHDA and SQIVND (reference sequence). The CDR3 coding sequence is TGTGCCAGTAGTGGGGTGGACAGGCGGAATCAGCCCCAGCATTTT. Translation: CASSGVDRRNQPQHF.

The count of this clone is one. V is TRBV9 and J is TRBJ1-1; tentatively, D is TRBD1 (6 bases). This CDR3 comprises 14 residues. Germline CDR1 SGDLS, CDR2 YYNGEE. V was cut by 0 bases and J by 4 bases, with 10 bases left in between. The DNA for the CDR3 is TGTGCCAGCAGCGTAGCGTCCAGGGGCACTGAAGCTTTCTTT. It codes for CASSVASRGTEAFF.

The rearrangement joins TRBV5-4 to TRBJ2-7, with 7 bases lining up with TRBD2. The germline V gene has CDR1 SGHNT and CDR2 YYREEE (reference sequence). V dropped 0 bases and J dropped 2; count of bases not matched to a gene: 2. This CDR3 is built from 14 residues. Written as DNA, the CDR3 is TGTGCCAGCAGCTTGGGCGGGAGCGCCTACGAGCAGTACTTC. This sequence encodes CASSLGGSAYEQYF.

This clone was seen just once. CDR3 protein: CASSHTGPANYGYTF. CDR3 nucleotide sequence: TGTGCCAGCAGCCACACAGGGCCGGCTAACTATGGCTACACCTTC. The genes are TRBV5-6 and TRBJ1-2; D possibly corresponds to TRBD1 (6 bases). The germline V gene encodes CDR1 SGHDT and CDR2 YYEEEE. The V gene lost 4 bases and the J gene lost 0 bases, with 13 bases spanning the gap. The CDR3 has 15 amino acids.

The chain combines TRBV10-2 with TRBJ1-1, with 8 nucleotides matching TRBD1. Germline assignment: CDR1 WSHSY and CDR2 SAAADI. This CDR3 has 14 residues. The V gene end was trimmed by 8 bases and the J gene end by 3 bases; junction bases not matched to a gene: 8. DNA for the CDR3: TGCGCCAGCCTAGAGGACAGGGTCGACACTGAAGCTTTCTTT. Protein product: CASLEDRVDTEAFF.

This rearrangement joins TRBV2 to TRBJ1-3; the D gene is possibly TRBD1 (5 bases). The V end was cut by 6 bases, the J end by 0 bases, with 15 bases between. Germline values: CDR1 SNHLY, CDR2 FYNNEI. The CDR3 contains 16 residues. The CDR3 nucleotides are TGTGCCAGCAGGGCCGGGAGGGACGGCTCTGGAAACACCATATATTTT. This sequence encodes CASRAGRDGSGNTIYF.

This clone appeared a few times. The chain employs TRBV4-1 and TRBJ1-3; no clear D gene. Germline CDR1 MGHRA, CDR2 YSYEKL. CDR3 length equals 15 residues. V lost 4 bases and J lost 0, with 10 bases in between. The DNA of the CDR3 is TGCGCCAGCAGCCGGTCCGCGAGCTCTGGAAACACCATATATTTT. It translates to CASSRSASSGNTIYF.

The sample holds a few counts of this clone. The J gene is TRBJ2-2, the V gene TRBV20-1; D gene uncertain. The CDR3 loop spans 13 amino acids. Germline V lookup: CDR1 DFQATT, CDR2 SNEGSKA (reference sequence). V was trimmed by 4 bases and J by 4 bases, leaving 10 bases between them. The CDR3 loop is CSATDGTTGELFF. The CDR3 DNA sequence: TGCAGTGCTACTGACGGTACCACCGGGGAGCTGTTTTTT.

The gene calls are TRBV4-1 and TRBJ1-6; D is ambiguous. The CDR3 is 17 amino acids. CDR1 MGHRA and CDR2 YSYEKL come from the germline V gene. The germline V and J ends were trimmed by 0 bases and 3 bases, with 12 bases remaining between them. CDR3 nucleotide sequence: TGCGCCAGCAGCCAAGACCTGGTACAGCTCTATAATTCACCCCTCCACTTT. It specifies CASSQDLVQLYNSPLHF.

This clone appeared once. In DNA, the CDR3 is TGTGCCAGCAGCCCCGACACCCTGGCGCAGTACTTC. Protein product: CASSPDTLAQYF. V and J are TRBV7-3 and TRBJ2-7; no reliable D call. V gave up 5 bases and J gave up 9 bases, with 14 bases separating them. The CDR3 is made up of 12 amino acids. Germline lookup yields CDR1 SGHTA and CDR2 FQGTGA.

Written as DNA, the CDR3 is TGTGCCAGCAGCTTCCTCCGTGCCTACGAGCAGTACTTC. This translates into CASSFLRAYEQYF. This rearrangement joins TRBV7-2 to TRBJ2-7; D remains unclear. The V end was cut by 3 bases, the J end by 2 bases, with 8 bases between. This CDR3 spans 13 amino acids. Germline assignment: CDR1 SGHTA and CDR2 FQGNSA.

The chain carries TRBV6-6 and TRBJ2-1; D may be TRBD2 (7 bases). CDR1 is MNHNY, CDR2 SVGAGI, per germline (reference sequence). The length of the CDR3 is 17 residues. V dropped 5 bases and J dropped 4 bases, with 21 bases sitting between them. CDR3 protein: CASSPLSGTRGYNEQFF. CDR3 bases: TGTGCCAGCAGTCCTCTCAGCGGGACAAGGGGATACAATGAGCAGTTCTTC.

The chain uses TRBV2 and TRBJ1-6; 8 bases fit TRBD1. CDR1 is SNHLY and CDR2 is FYNNEI in the germline V gene. V lost 2 bases to trimming and J lost 7 bases; unmatched junction nucleotides: 7. This CDR3 is 16 amino acids long. The CDR3 coding sequence is TGTGCCAGCAGTGAAAGGTCCACAGGGGGGAATTCACCCCTCCACTTT. As protein: CASSERSTGGNSPLHF.

This clone was recorded only once. The J gene is TRBJ1-1, the V gene TRBV7-2; no firm D call. The V end was cut by 1 base, the J end by 6 bases, with 15 bases between. Looked up from germline, CDR1 is SGHTA and CDR2 is FQGNSA. The CDR3 runs to 15 residues. The CDR3 loop is CASSLGVGSGAEAFF. CDR3 in DNA: TGTGCCAGCAGCTTAGGAGTAGGGAGCGGCGCTGAAGCTTTCTTT.

This rearrangement joins TRBV4-2 to TRBJ2-7, with TRBD2 matching 7 bases. The J segment lost 0 bases and the V segment lost 4 bases, leaving 12 bases of the junction unmatched. Germline CDR1 is LGHNA and CDR2 is YNFKEQ. The CDR3 runs 17 residues. In DNA form, the CDR3 reads TGTGCCAGCAGCCTTGAACAGCTCGGGAGGTCCTCCTACGAGCAGTACTTC. It translates to CASSLEQLGRSSYEQYF.